The next 21 T cell receptor beta chains were all read from a single sample in a study of breast tumors, draining lymph nodes, adjacent tissues. Samples came from axillary lymph nodes draining the breast cancer. One entry per CDR3 protein, called by TCRdb with MiXCR from the multiplex PCR reads. Among 200,000 to 250,000 distinct CDR3 sequences listed, around 34% were seen once. Sequences were obtained from axillary lymph node tissue. Receptors originate from a female donor with breast cancer. Some clones in this sample may be carry-over from other donors' samples.

This clonotype has just a few counts. The CDR3 DNA reads as TGTGCCAGCACTCAAGGAGGGGGGGGCAGAGGTGGCTACACCTTC. Its protein product is CASTQGGGGRGGYTF. The chain uses TRBV6-1 and TRBJ1-2; D possibly corresponds to TRBD1 (6 bases). From germline, CDR1 is MNHNS and CDR2 SASEGT. The CDR3 is 15 amino acids. V dropped 7 bases and J dropped 7 bases, with 22 bases sitting between them.

This clonotype was counted only a few times. The chain is built from TRBV11-3 and TRBJ2-1, with 8 positions matching TRBD2. This CDR3 spans 18 amino acids. Trimming took 0 bases from V and 7 from J; bases not matched to a gene: 14. Germline-derived CDR1 and CDR2 are SGHNT and YENEEA. The CDR3 here is CASSLDHGLAFPLNEQFF. The CDR3 coding sequence is TGTGCCAGCAGCTTAGATCACGGACTAGCCTTCCCCTTAAATGAGCAGTTCTTC.

The genes are TRBV20-1 and TRBJ2-2; D gene unclear. Trimming shortened V by 3 bases and J by 7 bases, and 3 bases separated the two germline ends. The CDR3 is 10 residues long. Germline lookup yields CDR1 DFQATT and CDR2 SNEGSKA (reference sequence). The CDR3 here is CSARDGELFF. The CDR3 region has the DNA TGCAGTGCTAGGGACGGGGAGCTGTTTTTT.

The rearrangement links TRBV29-1 to TRBJ1-2; 8 bases match TRBD1. V lost 5 bases, J lost 5 bases, and 19 bases stayed unmatched. Germline loops: CDR1 SQVTM, CDR2 ANQGSEA. The CDR3 runs 17 residues. Written as DNA, the CDR3 is TGCAGCGTTCACACTACCAGGGGGCAGGGACCCGTTTATGGCTACACCTTC. This gives the protein CSVHTTRGQGPVYGYTF.

J is TRBJ2-1 and V is TRBV20-1; D perhaps matches TRBD2 (6 bases). CDR3 length: 15 amino acids. In germline, CDR1 is DFQATT, CDR2 SNEGSKA (reference sequence). V was trimmed by 0 bases and J by 7 bases, leaving 16 bases between them. The DNA for the CDR3 is TGCAGTGCTAGAGATCGCCTGGGGGGAACTAATGAGCAGTTCTTC. This encodes CSARDRLGGTNEQFF.

This clonotype was detected many times. This chain joins TRBV5-6 and TRBJ1-5; maybe TRBD1 (6 bases). This CDR3 comprises 16 residues. V was pared by 3 bases and J by 1 base, with 14 bases between. Germline-derived CDR1 and CDR2 are SGHDT and YYEEEE. This chain's CDR3 is CASSWSGAVSNQPQHF. The CDR3 DNA reads as TGTGCCAGCAGCTGGTCAGGGGCGGTCAGCAATCAGCCCCAGCATTTT. The full variable domain, rest sourced from reference TRBV5-6 and TRBJ1-5, is DAGVTQSPTHLIKTRGQQVTLRCSPKSGHDTVSWYQQALGQGPQFIFQYYEEEERQRGNFPDRFSGHQFPNYSSELNVNALLLGDSALYLCASSWSGAVSNQPQHFGDGTRLSIL.

The rearrangement links TRBV11-3 to TRBJ2-2; 7 nucleotides agree with TRBD1. Germline-derived CDR1 and CDR2 are SGHNT and YENEEA. Trimming at V came to 2 bases and at J to 6 bases, leaving 6 bases not matched to a gene. CDR3 length: 15 amino acids. The CDR3 loop is CASSLLQGLSGELFF. In DNA form, the CDR3 reads TGTGCCAGCAGCTTACTACAGGGGCTGTCCGGGGAGCTGTTTTTT.

This clonotype came up many times. J is TRBJ1-2 and V is TRBV2; no clear D gene. This CDR3 comprises 12 residues. Trimming left V 6 bases short and J 4 bases short, with 9 bases between. The germline CDR1 and CDR2 sequences are SNHLY and FYNNEI. The CDR3 DNA sequence: TGTGCCAGCAGACCCCCGGTCTATGGCTACACCTTC. Protein: CASRPPVYGYTF.

This chain connects TRBV5-1 to TRBJ2-5; 11 bases are shared with TRBD2. The CDR3 extends over 16 amino acids. The V gene end was trimmed by 2 bases and the J gene end by 1 base; junction bases not matched to a gene: 4. Per the germline V gene, CDR1 is SGHRS and CDR2 is YFSETQ. The CDR3 DNA reads as TGCGCCAGCAGCTTCCGGACTAGCGGGTCCCAAGAGACCCAGTACTTC. This encodes CASSFRTSGSQETQYF.

This chain uses TRBV7-2 with TRBJ2-1; 8 bases are shared with TRBD2. The CDR3 is 15 residues long. From germline, CDR1 is SGHTA and CDR2 FQGNSA. V gave up 4 bases and J gave up 1 base; unmatched junction bases: 3. CDR3 region: CASSSVAGSYNEQFF. CDR3 DNA sequence: TGTGCCAGCAGCTCTGTAGCGGGGTCCTACAATGAGCAGTTCTTC. Full variable domain (outside the CDR3, taken from reference TRBV7-2 and TRBJ2-1): GAGVSQSPSNKVTEKGKDVELRCDPISGHTALYWYRQSLGQGLEFLIYFQGNSAPDKSGLPSDRFSAERTGGSVSTLTIQRTQQEDSAVYLCASSSVAGSYNEQFFGPGTRLTVL.

This clonotype was counted ten times or more. V usage is TRBV7-2 and J usage is TRBJ1-4, with a tentative D call TRBD1 (5 bases). The ends were cut back, 1 base at V and 5 bases at J, with 11 bases in the middle. The CDR3 loop spans 15 amino acids. Germline V lookup: CDR1 SGHTA, CDR2 FQGNSA. The chain's CDR3 is CASSLDSRGNEKLFF. In DNA, the CDR3 is TGTGCCAGCAGCTTAGACAGTAGGGGAAATGAAAAACTGTTTTTT.

The rearrangement links TRBV6-6 to TRBJ1-2, with D unresolved. Trimming took 6 bases from V and 8 from J, leaving 16 bases between them. Germline V lookup: CDR1 MNHNY, CDR2 SVGAGI (reference sequence). This CDR3 spans 13 amino acids. The chain's CDR3 is CASRTESVGGYTF. CDR3 bases: TGTGCCAGCAGGACTGAGTCGGTAGGCGGCTACACCTTC.

V is TRBV6-5 and J is TRBJ2-5, with TRBD2 matching over 12 bases. This CDR3 region has 14 residues. Germline V CDR1 and CDR2: MNHEY, SVGAGI. V lost 9 bases to trimming and J lost 3 bases; unmatched junction nucleotides: 5. CDR3 protein: CARRLAGVEETQYF. The CDR3, as DNA: TGTGCCAGAAGACTAGCGGGAGTGGAAGAGACCCAGTACTTC.

This clonotype was observed at least ten times. The genes are TRBV29-1 and TRBJ2-3, with 8 bases aligning to TRBD2. The CDR3 sequence is 13 residues long. Germline CDR1 and CDR2: SQVTM and ANQGSEA. J gave up 0 bases and V 7 bases, and 3 bases lay outside the gene matches. The chain's CDR3 is CSAGLASTDTQYF. The CDR3 DNA follows: TGCAGCGCCGGACTAGCTAGCACAGATACGCAGTATTTT.

At least ten counts were recorded for this clonotype. CDR3 in amino acids: CASSDGQGTYNEQFF. The CDR3 DNA is TGCGCCAGCAGTGACGGACAGGGCACTTACAATGAGCAGTTCTTC. The V and J genes are TRBV10-2 and TRBJ2-1; the match to TRBD1 covers 8 bases. The trim removed 3 bases at V and 4 bases at J, leaving 5 bases unmatched. CDR1 WSHSY and CDR2 SAAADI come from the germline V gene. This CDR3 region has 15 residues.

The chain employs TRBV15 and TRBJ2-7; 14 nucleotides line up with TRBD2. Germline-derived CDR1 and CDR2 are LNHNV and YYDKDF (reference sequence). V dropped 0 bases and J dropped 3; count of bases not matched to a gene: 7. The CDR3 spans 18 residues. CDR3 protein: CATSRDRGLAGAGYEQYF. The CDR3 nucleotides are TGTGCCACCAGCAGAGATCGGGGACTAGCGGGAGCCGGCTACGAGCAGTACTTC.

This clonotype occurred a few times. The chain joins TRBV6-2 or TRBV6-3 to TRBJ2-7; weak D call: TRBD2 (6 bases). The CDR3 is made up of 17 amino acids. The germline CDR1 and CDR2 sequences are MNHEY and SVGEGT. V gave up 1 base and J gave up 2 bases, with 18 bases separating them. Here the CDR3 reads CASSYYHGTHPTYEQYF. In nucleotides, the CDR3 is TGTGCCAGCAGTTACTACCACGGGACTCATCCGACCTACGAGCAGTACTTC.

This clonotype was observed at least ten times. The rearrangement uses TRBV11-1 and TRBJ1-2, with D hard to call. Trimming removed 5 bases from V and 1 base from J, with 5 bases in between. The CDR3 is made up of 12 amino acids. Germline assignment: CDR1 SGHAT and CDR2 FQDESV (reference sequence). The CDR3 bases are TGTGCCAGCAGCCAGAATAACTATGGCTACACCTTC. This encodes CASSQNNYGYTF.

V is TRBV19 and J is TRBJ2-3; tentative D call: TRBD2 (6 bases). The CDR3 loop spans 14 amino acids. Trimming took off 2 bases at V and 6 bases at J, with 12 bases between the two ends. Germline lookup yields CDR1 LNHDA and CDR2 SQIVND (reference sequence). CDR3 protein: CASSILWLADTQYF. CDR3 nucleotides: TGTGCCAGTAGTATACTCTGGCTAGCGGATACGCAGTATTTT.

The chain links TRBV20-1 to TRBJ1-6; D is unclear. Germline loops: CDR1 DFQATT, CDR2 SNEGSKA (reference sequence). There are 14 residues in the CDR3. V was clipped by 1 base and J by 5 bases, with 9 bases between them. The CDR3 here is CSARVGGDNSPLHF. Here the CDR3 DNA reads TGCAGTGCTAGAGTGGGTGGGGATAATTCACCCCTCCACTTT.

This clonotype was recorded many times. The chain uses TRBV2 and TRBJ2-7; no clear D gene. This CDR3 is 15 amino acids long. V was trimmed by 4 bases and J by 2 bases, leaving 15 bases between them. Germline V gene sequence: CDR1 SNHLY, CDR2 FYNNEI. The CDR3 is CASSANSVLTYEQYF. The DNA of the CDR3 is TGTGCCAGCAGTGCAAACTCGGTACTGACCTACGAGCAGTACTTC.